Below, 6 T cell receptor beta chains from the same sample are listed, as sequenced in a study of T cells in Graves' hyperthyroidism and ophthalmopathy. From RNA transcripts, TCR beta CDR3 regions were amplified. First-round RT-PCR of the TCR CDR3 relied on the HTBI primer set. Via MiXCR, TCRdb re-called the multiplex PCR reads, giving one row per CDR3 protein. The sample has 500,000 to 800,000 distinct CDR3 sequences, just under 45% seen once. Material for sequencing was peripheral blood or thyroid tissue (not recorded which). The receptors were sampled from an adult man with Graves' disease, either hyperthyroidism or ophthalmopathy (not recorded which).

This clonotype has ten or more counts. The chain links TRBV9 to TRBJ1-3, with D tentatively TRBD1 (6 bases). The germline V gene encodes CDR1 SGDLS and CDR2 YYNGEE. CDR3 length: 15 residues. Trimming left V 4 bases short and J 2 bases short, with 13 bases between. The CDR3 coding sequence is TGTGCCAGCAGCCTCGGGACACGTCCTGGAAACACCATATATTTT. Protein sequence: CASSLGTRPGNTIYF.

This sequence joins TRBV29-1 and TRBJ2-2; tentatively, D is TRBD1 (6 bases). From germline, CDR1 is SQVTM and CDR2 ANQGSEA. V was pared by 3 bases and J by 7 bases, with 12 bases between. CDR3 length equals 13 residues. CDR3 sequence: CSVDQGRIGELFF. The CDR3 DNA reads TGCAGCGTTGATCAGGGGCGTATCGGGGAGCTGTTTTTT.

This clonotype was seen a few times. The chain uses TRBV7-6 and TRBJ1-5; weak D call: TRBD1 (6 bases). Per germline, CDR1 SGHVS and CDR2 FNYEAQ. The CDR3 contains 17 residues. V was cut by 1 base and J by 2 bases, with 15 bases left in between. The CDR3 sequence: CASSLGKQGGGNQPQHF. CDR3 sequence (DNA): TGTGCCAGCAGCTTAGGGAAACAGGGAGGCGGCAATCAGCCCCAGCATTTT.

The rearrangement joins TRBV7-8 to TRBJ2-7, with 10 bases identical to TRBD2. The trim removed 5 bases at V and 1 base at J, leaving 5 bases unmatched. The germline gives CDR1 SGHVS, CDR2 FQNEAQ. This CDR3 spans 15 amino acids. CDR3 sequence: CASSAQRGGSYEQYF. Written as DNA, the CDR3 is TGTGCCAGCAGCGCGCAGCGGGGGGGTTCCTACGAGCAGTACTTC.

V usage is TRBV27 and J usage is TRBJ1-5; TRBD1 agrees at 7 bases. With V trimmed by 5 bases and J by 2 bases, 12 bases remained unmatched. Germline CDR1 reads MNHEY; CDR2 reads SMNVEV (reference sequence). The CDR3 sequence is 17 residues long. For the CDR3, the DNA is TGTGCCAGCAGTGCCCAGGGGGTGCTTGAAGGCAATCAGCCCCAGCATTTT. This codes for CASSAQGVLEGNQPQHF.

The chain carries TRBV25-1 and TRBJ1-6; unclear D gene. The CDR3 sequence is 16 residues long. V was shortened by 1 base and J by 5 bases, with 12 bases between the two germline ends. Per germline, CDR1 MGHDK and CDR2 SYGVNS. The CDR3 DNA reads as TGTGCCAGCAGTGAATGGAGCAGCCAAAATAATTCACCCCTCCACTTT. Protein product: CASSEWSSQNNSPLHF.